The 28 T cell receptor beta chains given below trace back to one sample, sequenced in a study of control samples from healthy donors and cancer patients. Here immunoSEQ multiplex PCR was the method, and the copy in TCRdb shows in-frame clones only, minus some. The sample yields roughly 150,000 clones, approximately 90% seen once. The sample comprised blood. All receptors derive from a woman aged 30 to 39 in good health.

The CDR3 sequence is CASSSRVAGANVLTF. CDR3 DNA: TGTGCCAGTAGTAGCAGGGTAGCTGGGGCCAACGTCCTGACTTTC. The chain links TRBV19 to TRBJ2-6; D is perhaps TRBD1 (5 bases). The CDR3 covers 15 residues. The germline V gene has CDR1 LNHDA and CDR2 SQIVND (reference sequence). V was clipped by 4 bases and J by 2 bases, with 9 bases between them.

The chain's CDR3 is CASSSSLYSYEQYF. CDR3 in DNA: TGTGCCAGCAGTTCATCACTATACTCCTACGAGCAGTACTTC. The rearrangement joins TRBV6-5 to TRBJ2-7; no clear D. The CDR3 is made up of 14 amino acids. Trimming left V 4 bases short and J 0 bases short, with 10 bases between. Germline loops: CDR1 MNHEY, CDR2 SVGAGI.

The chain combines TRBV28 with TRBJ1-4; 9 bases line up with TRBD1. After removal of 6 bases from V and 8 bases from J, the junction contained 7 bases not matched to a gene. This CDR3 has 14 amino acids. Per germline, CDR1 MDHEN and CDR2 SYDVKM. The CDR3 nucleotides are TGTGCCAGCAGCCCGGGACAGGGAAGCGAAAAACTGTTTTTT. This encodes CASSPGQGSEKLFF.

This sequence joins TRBV14 and TRBJ2-6, with D tentatively TRBD2 (5 bases). Germline V gives CDR1 SGHDN, CDR2 FVKESK. The CDR3 sequence is 13 residues long. V was cut by 5 bases and J by 4 bases, with 6 bases left in between. The CDR3 loop is CASSTRGANVLTF. The CDR3 DNA follows: TGTGCCAGCAGCACTAGGGGGGCCAACGTCCTGACTTTC.

This clone has only a few counts. The chain carries TRBV5-6 and TRBJ1-1; D is unclear. Germline assignment: CDR1 SGHDT and CDR2 YYEEEE. V lost 0 bases and J lost 11, with 11 bases in between. There are 12 residues in the CDR3. CDR3 amino acids: CASSLDAGGAFF. The CDR3 DNA is TGTGCCAGCAGCTTGGACGCAGGAGGGGCTTTCTTT.

The sample holds a few counts of this clone. This chain connects TRBV18 to TRBJ1-6, with a possible D match to TRBD1 (5 bases). CDR1 KGHSH and CDR2 LQKENI come from the germline V gene. The CDR3 has 15 residues. Trimming took 3 bases from V and 8 from J, leaving 14 bases between them. As DNA, the CDR3 is TGTGCCAGCTCACCCAACCGGGACGGTGATTCACCCCTCCACTTT. This codes for CASSPNRDGDSPLHF.

This clone was counted once. This chain joins TRBV30 and TRBJ2-5; 9 bases align to TRBD1. CDR3 length: 14 residues. From germline, CDR1 is GTSNPN and CDR2 SVGIG (reference sequence). V gave up 3 bases and J gave up 5 bases; unmatched junction bases: 7. CDR3 residues: CAWRGTGRGETQYF. DNA of the CDR3: TGTGCCTGGAGGGGGACAGGGAGAGGGGAGACCCAGTACTTC.

The V gene is TRBV7-3, the J gene TRBJ1-2; tentative D call: TRBD1 (5 bases). Germline CDR1 reads SGHTA; CDR2 reads FQGTGA. The CDR3 has 13 residues. The V end lost 5 bases, the J end lost 1 base, and 8 bases lay between the germline ends. CDR3 region: CASSPDSNYGYTF. DNA of the CDR3: TGTGCCAGCAGCCCTGACAGTAACTATGGCTACACCTTC.

This clone was counted between two and nine times. The chain combines TRBV5-6 with TRBJ1-3, with D possibly TRBD1 on 6 matching bases. The germline CDR1 and CDR2 sequences are SGHDT and YYEEEE. The CDR3 length is 14 residues. V lost 4 bases, J lost 9 bases, and 17 bases lay in between. The CDR3 region is CASSIGTRGVTIYF. CDR3 bases: TGTGCCAGCAGCATCGGGACCAGGGGTGTCACCATATATTTT.

This clone was observed a single time. V is TRBV5-5 and J is TRBJ2-7; weak D call: TRBD1 (5 bases). From germline, CDR1 is SGHKS and CDR2 YYEKEE (reference sequence). CDR3 length: 13 residues. The ends were cut back, 1 base at V and 2 bases at J, with 7 bases in the middle. The CDR3: CASSLWGAYEQYF. The CDR3 DNA reads TGTGCCAGCAGCTTGTGGGGCGCCTACGAGCAGTACTTC.

V gene TRBV6-1 combines with J gene TRBJ2-3, with D possibly being TRBD2 (5 bases). The CDR3 is made up of 14 amino acids. Germline V gene sequence: CDR1 MNHNS, CDR2 SASEGT. V was clipped by 2 bases and J by 5 bases, with 11 bases between them. This CDR3 is CASSERSAGDTQYF. The CDR3 coding sequence is TGTGCCAGCAGTGAAAGGTCGGCGGGAGATACGCAGTATTTT.

The J gene is TRBJ1-2, the V gene TRBV29-1; TRBD1 agrees at 7 bases. The germline gives CDR1 SQVTM, CDR2 ANQGSEA. The CDR3 has 11 amino acids. V trimming: 6 bases; J trimming: 11 bases; junction bases outside the gene matches: 9. The CDR3 coding sequence is TGCAGCGTCCGGACAGGCGGAGAGTACACCTTC. Translated, it gives CSVRTGGEYTF.

The V gene is TRBV4-2, the J gene TRBJ2-7; 10 bases line up with TRBD1. The V and J ends lost 7 bases and 5 bases, in that order; junction bases with no gene match: 8. Germline CDR1 is LGHNA and CDR2 is YNFKEQ. The CDR3 contains 14 residues. For the CDR3, the DNA is TGTGCCAGCACTCCAAGACAGGGGGCTCACGAGCAGTACTTC. Its protein product is CASTPRQGAHEQYF.

V and J are TRBV5-6 and TRBJ2-2; D may match TRBD1 or TRBD2 (5 bases each). Trimming pared 5 bases from V and 1 base from J, leaving 9 bases between. Germline CDR1 SGHDT, CDR2 YYEEEE. The CDR3 has 14 residues. For the CDR3, the DNA is TGTGCCAGCAGACGGGGCCGGAACACCGGGGAGCTGTTTTTT. It translates to CASRRGRNTGELFF.

The gene calls are TRBV7-8 and TRBJ1-5; unclear D gene. The V and J ends lost 3 bases and 6 bases respectively, with 24 bases between them. There are 18 residues in the CDR3. Germline loops: CDR1 SGHVS, CDR2 FQNEAQ. The CDR3 here is CASSFHRGGIEWGQPQHF. CDR3 coding DNA: TGTGCCAGCAGCTTCCATCGGGGAGGGATCGAATGGGGTCAGCCCCAGCATTTT.

The CDR3 sequence is CASSFSLLGNQPQHF. In DNA, the CDR3 is TGTGCCAGCAGTTTTAGTCTGCTGGGCAATCAGCCCCAGCATTTT. The gene calls are TRBV28 and TRBJ1-5; D remains ambiguous. Trimming stripped 3 bases from V and 2 bases from J, with 11 bases between. The CDR3 is 15 residues long. The germline gives CDR1 MDHEN, CDR2 SYDVKM.

The rearrangement joins TRBV6-5 to TRBJ2-5, with D perhaps TRBD1 (6 bases). The CDR3 is made up of 14 amino acids. In germline, CDR1 is MNHEY, CDR2 SVGAGI. Trimming removed 2 bases at V and 4 bases at J, with 11 bases between. This CDR3 is CASSYAAGAETQYF. As DNA, the CDR3 is TGTGCCAGCAGTTACGCAGCAGGGGCAGAGACCCAGTACTTC.

The V gene is TRBV3-1 (or the pseudogene TRBV3-2), the J gene TRBJ2-1; D may be TRBD2 (6 bases). The V end was cut by 5 bases, the J end by 5 bases, with 13 bases between. Germline-derived CDR1 and CDR2 are LGHDT and YNNKEL (reference sequence). The CDR3 contains 14 residues. As DNA, the CDR3 is TGTGCCAGCAGCTCCCGGGACTGGAACAATGAGCAGTTCTTC. The encoded protein is CASSSRDWNNEQFF.

This chain connects TRBV24-1 to TRBJ1-4; perhaps TRBD1 as D (5 bases). V shed 4 bases and J shed 7 bases, with 15 bases lying between them. CDR1 is KGHDR, CDR2 SFDVKD, per germline. The CDR3 covers 15 residues. The CDR3 nucleotides read TGTGCCACCAGTGACACCGGGACGGGACGTGAAAAACTGTTTTTT. It is translated as CATSDTGTGREKLFF.

The chain is built from TRBV7-9 and TRBJ2-7; TRBD2 agrees at 11 bases. The CDR3 has 15 residues. Germline trimming cut 5 bases from V and 7 bases from J; bases unmatched to any gene: 10. Germline values: CDR1 SEHNR, CDR2 FQNEAQ (reference sequence). The CDR3 nucleotides read TGTGCCAGCAGCGGGAGAGGGACTAGCGGCTGGGAGCAGTACTTC. Translating gives CASSGRGTSGWEQYF.

J is TRBJ1-2 and V is TRBV12-3 or TRBV12-4; D gene uncertain. This CDR3 contains 11 residues. V gave up 2 bases and J gave up 8 bases, with 6 bases separating them. Written as DNA, the CDR3 is TGTGCCAGCAGTTTAAACGGAGGCTACACCTTC. Its protein product is CASSLNGGYTF.

V usage is TRBV20-1 and J usage is TRBJ1-1, with 9 bases lining up with TRBD1. The germline gives CDR1 DFQATT, CDR2 SNEGSKA (reference sequence). The CDR3 has 10 amino acids. Trimming at V came to 6 bases and at J to 11 bases, leaving 4 bases not matched to a gene. The CDR3 sequence is CSADTGGAFF. As DNA, the CDR3 is TGCAGTGCGGATACAGGGGGCGCTTTCTTT.

About this clone: Other DNA sequences of this sample code for an identical CDR3. This chain joins TRBV3-1 (or the pseudogene TRBV3-2) and TRBJ2-1; 9 bases match TRBD2. This CDR3 has 15 amino acids. CDR1 and CDR2 (germline): LGHDT, YNNKEL (reference sequence). Losses at the gene ends were 4 bases for V and 4 bases for J; bases not matched to a gene: 5. Here the CDR3 DNA reads TGTGCCAGCAGCCCAAGACTAGCGGCTTACAATGAGCAGTTCTTC. Its translation is CASSPRLAAYNEQFF.

This clone showed up just once. This chain links TRBV5-1 with TRBJ1-2; 10 bases match TRBD1. Germline CDR1 and CDR2: SGHRS and YFSETQ. The CDR3 covers 15 residues. Losses at the gene ends were 3 bases for V and 7 bases for J; bases not matched to a gene: 9. The CDR3 DNA is TGCGCCAGCAGCTCGAGGGGGACAGGGGAGAGTGGCTACACCTTC. Protein: CASSSRGTGESGYTF.

Here the CDR3 DNA reads TGTGCCAGCAGTGTCACAGGGGGCGCGGCCTATGGCTACACCTTC. Translation: CASSVTGGAAYGYTF. The chain employs TRBV2 and TRBJ1-2, with 9 bases lining up with TRBD1. This CDR3 has 15 residues. Germline CDR1 and CDR2: SNHLY and FYNNEI. After removal of 4 bases from V and 4 bases from J, the junction contained 7 bases not matched to a gene.

V usage is TRBV12-5 and J usage is TRBJ1-5, with 9 positions matching TRBD1. This CDR3 spans 15 amino acids. Germline V gives CDR1 LGHNT, CDR2 FRNRAP. The V segment lost 6 bases and the J segment 6 bases; nucleotides outside the gene matches: 9. In nucleotides, the CDR3 is TGTGCTAGTGGATTCGGACAGGGGTTGAGTCAGCCCCAGCATTTT. This sequence encodes CASGFGQGLSQPQHF. The variable domain in full, with the rest retrieved from reference TRBV12-5 and TRBJ1-5, is DARVTQTPRHKVTEMGQEVTMRCQPILGHNTVFWYRQTMMQGLELLAYFRNRAPLDDSGMPKDRFSAEMPDATLATLKIQPSEPRDSAVYFCASGFGQGLSQPQHFGDGTRLSIL.

The sample holds one count of this clone. The rearrangement joins TRBV14 to TRBJ1-1; D is ambiguous. The CDR3 is made up of 15 amino acids. Germline values: CDR1 SGHDN, CDR2 FVKESK. Trimming removed 3 bases from V and 5 bases from J, with 16 bases in between. The CDR3 region is CASSQAKFLGTEAFF. Here the CDR3 DNA reads TGTGCCAGCAGCCAGGCTAAGTTCCTGGGGACTGAAGCTTTCTTT.

The V and J genes are TRBV19 and TRBJ2-1; 8 bases map to TRBD1. The CDR3 is 17 residues long. Germline lookup yields CDR1 LNHDA and CDR2 SQIVND (reference sequence). Trimming removed 1 base from V and 6 bases from J; junction bases left unmatched: 11. The CDR3 spells CASSIAFDRGRFNEQFF. In DNA form, the CDR3 reads TGTGCCAGTAGTATAGCCTTCGACAGGGGCCGTTTCAATGAGCAGTTCTTC.